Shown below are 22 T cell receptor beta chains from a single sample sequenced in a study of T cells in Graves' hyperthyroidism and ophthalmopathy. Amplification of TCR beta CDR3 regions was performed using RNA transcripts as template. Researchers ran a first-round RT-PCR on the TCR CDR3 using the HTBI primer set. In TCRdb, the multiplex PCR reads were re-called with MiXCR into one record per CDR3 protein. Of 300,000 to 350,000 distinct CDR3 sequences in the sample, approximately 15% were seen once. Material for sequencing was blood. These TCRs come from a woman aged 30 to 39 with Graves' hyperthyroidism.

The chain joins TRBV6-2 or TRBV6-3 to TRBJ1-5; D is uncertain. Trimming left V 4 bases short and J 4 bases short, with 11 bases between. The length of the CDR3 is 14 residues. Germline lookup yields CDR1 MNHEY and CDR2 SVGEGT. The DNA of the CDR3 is TGTGCCAGCAGTTCCCATCCCACAAATCAGCCCCAGCATTTT. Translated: CASSSHPTNQPQHF.

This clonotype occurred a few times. The CDR3 sequence: CASSGTPGLAGDNEQFF. The DNA for the CDR3 is TGTGCCAGCAGCGGGACTCCGGGACTAGCGGGAGACAATGAGCAGTTCTTC. The J gene is TRBJ2-1, the V gene TRBV7-6; 14 nucleotides align to TRBD2. Germline values: CDR1 SGHVS, CDR2 FNYEAQ. There are 17 residues in the CDR3. The V and J ends lost 5 bases and 5 bases, in that order; junction bases with no gene match: 8.

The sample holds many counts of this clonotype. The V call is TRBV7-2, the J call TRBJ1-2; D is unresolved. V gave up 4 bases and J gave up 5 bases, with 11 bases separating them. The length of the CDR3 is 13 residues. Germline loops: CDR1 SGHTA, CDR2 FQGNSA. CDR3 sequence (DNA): TGTGCCAGCAGCTCCGCAGCTGAATATGGCTACACCTTC. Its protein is CASSSAAEYGYTF.

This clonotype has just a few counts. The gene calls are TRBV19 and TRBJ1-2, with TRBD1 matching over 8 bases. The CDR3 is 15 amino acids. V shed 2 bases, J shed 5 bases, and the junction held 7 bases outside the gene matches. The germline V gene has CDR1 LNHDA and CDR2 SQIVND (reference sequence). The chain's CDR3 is CASSITPDRGYGYTF. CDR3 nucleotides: TGTGCCAGTAGTATAACTCCCGACAGGGGTTATGGCTACACCTTC. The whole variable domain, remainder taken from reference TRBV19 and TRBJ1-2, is DGGITQSPKYLFRKEGQNVTLSCEQNLNHDAMYWYRQDPGQGLRLIYYSQIVNDFQKGDIAEGYSVSREKKESFPLTVTSAQKNPTAFYLCASSITPDRGYGYTFGSGTRLTVV.

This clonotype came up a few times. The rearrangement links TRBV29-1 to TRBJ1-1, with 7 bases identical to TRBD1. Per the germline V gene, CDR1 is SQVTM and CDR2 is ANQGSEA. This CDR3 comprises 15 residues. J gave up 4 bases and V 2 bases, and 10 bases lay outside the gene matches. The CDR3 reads CSVESTQGTGTEAFF. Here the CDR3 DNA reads TGCAGCGTTGAATCAACACAGGGGACTGGCACTGAAGCTTTCTTT.

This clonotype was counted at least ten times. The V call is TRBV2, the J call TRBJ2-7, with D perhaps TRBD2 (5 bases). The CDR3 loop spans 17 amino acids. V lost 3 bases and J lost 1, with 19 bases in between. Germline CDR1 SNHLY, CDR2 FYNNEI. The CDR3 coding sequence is TGTGCCAGCAGTGAGGCGATAGTAGCGATATCATCCTACGAGCAGTACTTC. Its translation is CASSEAIVAISSYEQYF.

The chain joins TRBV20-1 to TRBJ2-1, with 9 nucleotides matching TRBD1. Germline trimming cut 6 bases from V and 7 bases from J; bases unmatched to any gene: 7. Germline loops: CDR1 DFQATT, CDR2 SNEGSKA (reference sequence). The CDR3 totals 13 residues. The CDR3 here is CSAPGTGINEQFF. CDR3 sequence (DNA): TGCAGTGCACCCGGGACAGGGATTAATGAGCAGTTCTTC.

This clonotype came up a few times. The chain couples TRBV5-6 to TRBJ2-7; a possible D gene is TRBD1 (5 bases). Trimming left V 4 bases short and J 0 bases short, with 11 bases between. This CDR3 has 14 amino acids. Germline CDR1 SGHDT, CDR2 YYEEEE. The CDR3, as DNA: TGTGCCAGCAGCATGGGGCTGAGCTCCTACGAGCAGTACTTC. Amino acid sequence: CASSMGLSSYEQYF.

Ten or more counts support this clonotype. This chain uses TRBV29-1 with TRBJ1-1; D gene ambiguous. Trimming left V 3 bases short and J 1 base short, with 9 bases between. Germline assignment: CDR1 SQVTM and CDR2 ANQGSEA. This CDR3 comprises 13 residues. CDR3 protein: CSVELARNTEAFF. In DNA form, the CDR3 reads TGCAGCGTTGAGTTGGCACGGAACACTGAAGCTTTCTTT. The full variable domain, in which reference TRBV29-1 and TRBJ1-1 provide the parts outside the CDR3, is SAVISQKPSRDICQRGTSLTIQCQVDSQVTMMFWYRQQPGQSLTLIATANQGSEATYESGFVIDKFPISRPNLTFSTLTVSNMSPEDSSIYLCSVELARNTEAFFGQGTRLTVV.

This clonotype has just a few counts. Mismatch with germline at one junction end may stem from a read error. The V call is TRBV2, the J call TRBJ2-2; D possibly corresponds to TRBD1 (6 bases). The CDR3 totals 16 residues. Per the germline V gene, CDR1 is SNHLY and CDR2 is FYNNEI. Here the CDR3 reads CASREVEGANTGELFF. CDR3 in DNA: TGTGCCAGCAGAGAAGTTGAGGGGGCGAACACCGGGGAGCTGTTTTTT. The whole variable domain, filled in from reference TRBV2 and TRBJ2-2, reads EPEVTQTPSHQVTQMGQEVILRCVPISNHLYFYWYRQILGQKVEFLVSFYNNEISEKSEIFDDQFSVERPDGSNFTLKIRSTKLEDSAMYFCASREVEGANTGELFFGEGSRLTVL.

DNA for the CDR3: TGTGCCAGCAGTCTCCCCCGACACGGAGCTTTCTTT. This codes for CASSLPRHGAFF. The chain carries TRBV28 and TRBJ2-2; D not resolved. The J call could be wrong; TRBJ1-1 is a better fit for the DNA end. The CDR3 runs 12 residues. Per germline, CDR1 MDHEN and CDR2 SYDVKM.

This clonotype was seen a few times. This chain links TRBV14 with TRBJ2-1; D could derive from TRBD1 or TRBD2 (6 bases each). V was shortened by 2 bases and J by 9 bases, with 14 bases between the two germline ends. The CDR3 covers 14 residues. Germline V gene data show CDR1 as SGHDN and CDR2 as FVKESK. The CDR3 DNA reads TGTGCCAGCAGCCAAAGGCGGGACATCGGTGAGCAGTTCTTC. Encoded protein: CASSQRRDIGEQFF.

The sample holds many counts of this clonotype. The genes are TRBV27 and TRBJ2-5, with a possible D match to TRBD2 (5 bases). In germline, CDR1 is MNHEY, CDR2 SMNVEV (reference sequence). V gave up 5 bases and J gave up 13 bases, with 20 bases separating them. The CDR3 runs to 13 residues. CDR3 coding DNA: TGTGCCAGCAGTCCCCCCTTGACCGGGATATGGTACTTC. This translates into CASSPPLTGIWYF.

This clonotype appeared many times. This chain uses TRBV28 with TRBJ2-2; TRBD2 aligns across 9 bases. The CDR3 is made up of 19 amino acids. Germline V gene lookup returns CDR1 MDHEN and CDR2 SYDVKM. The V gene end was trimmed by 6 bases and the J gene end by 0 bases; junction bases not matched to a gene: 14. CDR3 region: CASSWGYSGGTSNTGELFF. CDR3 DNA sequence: TGTGCCAGCAGCTGGGGCTATAGCGGGGGTACTTCGAACACCGGGGAGCTGTTTTTT.

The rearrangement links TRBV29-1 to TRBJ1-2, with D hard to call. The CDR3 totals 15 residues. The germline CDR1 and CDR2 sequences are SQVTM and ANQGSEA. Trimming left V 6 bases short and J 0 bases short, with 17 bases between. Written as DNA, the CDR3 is TGCAGCGTCCTCGGACCGGGTCTACCTAACTATGGCTACACCTTC. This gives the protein CSVLGPGLPNYGYTF.

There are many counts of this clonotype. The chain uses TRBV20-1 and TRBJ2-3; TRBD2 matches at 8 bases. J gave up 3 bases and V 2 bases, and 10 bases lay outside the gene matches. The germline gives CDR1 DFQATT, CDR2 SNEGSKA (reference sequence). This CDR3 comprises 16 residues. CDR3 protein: CSARSSIRGRTDTQYF. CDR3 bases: TGCAGTGCTAGATCCTCGATTCGCGGGAGGACAGATACGCAGTATTTT.

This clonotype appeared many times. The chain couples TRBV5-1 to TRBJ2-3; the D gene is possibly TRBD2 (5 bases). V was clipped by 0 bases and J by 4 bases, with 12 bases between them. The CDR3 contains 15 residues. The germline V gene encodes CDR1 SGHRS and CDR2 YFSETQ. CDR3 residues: CASSLAGKVPDTQYF. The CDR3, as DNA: TGCGCCAGCAGCTTGGCGGGAAAAGTCCCAGATACGCAGTATTTT.

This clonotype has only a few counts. The CDR3 loop reads CASSLVGGGANQPQHF. The DNA of the CDR3 is TGTGCCAGCAGCTTAGTGGGAGGGGGCGCAAATCAGCCCCAGCATTTT. The chain is built from TRBV7-8 and TRBJ1-5; 7 bases align to TRBD1. J lost 4 bases, V lost 1 base, and 7 bases had no gene match. CDR1 and CDR2 from the germline V gene are SGHVS and FQNEAQ. This CDR3 is built from 16 residues.

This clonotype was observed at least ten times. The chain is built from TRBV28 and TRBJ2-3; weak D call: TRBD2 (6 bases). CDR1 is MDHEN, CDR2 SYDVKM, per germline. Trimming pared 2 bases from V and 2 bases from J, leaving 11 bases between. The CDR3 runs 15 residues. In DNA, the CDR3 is TGTGCCAGCAGTTTAAGCTCGCGGGACACAGATACGCAGTATTTT. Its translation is CASSLSSRDTDTQYF.

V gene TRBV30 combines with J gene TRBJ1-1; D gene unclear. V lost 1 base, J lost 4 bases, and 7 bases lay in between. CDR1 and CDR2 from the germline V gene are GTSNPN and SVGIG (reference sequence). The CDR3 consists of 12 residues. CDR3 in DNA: TGTGCCTGGAGTGCCTTGGCCACTGAAGCTTTCTTT. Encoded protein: CAWSALATEAFF. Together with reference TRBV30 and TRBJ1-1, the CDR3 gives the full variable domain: SQTIHQWPATLVQPVGSPLSLECTVEGTSNPNLYWYRQAAGRGLQLLFYSVGIGQISSEVPQNLSASRPQDRQFILSSKKLLLSDSGFYLCAWSALATEAFFGQGTRLTVV.

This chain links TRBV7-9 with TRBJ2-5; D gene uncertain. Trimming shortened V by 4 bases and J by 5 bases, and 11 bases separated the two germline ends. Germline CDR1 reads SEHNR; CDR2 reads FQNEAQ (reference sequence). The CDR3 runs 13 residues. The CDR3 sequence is CASSSDLRETQYF. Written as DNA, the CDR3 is TGTGCCAGCAGCTCGGACCTACGTGAGACCCAGTACTTC.

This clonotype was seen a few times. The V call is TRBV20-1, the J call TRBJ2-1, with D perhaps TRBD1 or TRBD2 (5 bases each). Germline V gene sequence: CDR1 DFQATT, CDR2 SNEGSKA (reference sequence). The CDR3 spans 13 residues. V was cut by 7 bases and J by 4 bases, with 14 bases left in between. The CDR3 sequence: CSVQGDGYNEQFF. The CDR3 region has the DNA TGCAGTGTCCAGGGAGACGGGTACAATGAGCAGTTCTTC.